This entry concerns a single TCR beta chain. Its cognate antigen is unknown. V lost 6 bases to trimming and J lost 0 bases, with 11 bases between them. CDR3 length equals 14 residues. Germline lookup yields CDR1 SGHVS and CDR2 FNYEAQ. This sample stems from a study of T-cell memory formation after mild COVID-19. About the research overall: TCR clusters largely stayed donor specific.

General study points: Specificity for SARS-CoV-2 was not confirmed among the second-wave clones peaking on day 37. There was a balanced CD4/CD8 profile in clones contracting day 15 to 85, and later expanders leaned CD4+.

After 5'RACE with constant-segment primers, TCR alpha and TCR beta cDNA libraries carrying sample barcodes and UMIs were obtained. TCRdb reprocessed the 5' RACE reads with MiXCR, giving one entry per CDR3 protein. This table has 92,000 or so distinct CDR3 sequences, 10% to 15% appearing once. Material for sequencing was PBMCs or a T cell subset sorted from them (not recorded which). The chain is built from TRBV7-6 and TRBJ1-1; D uncertain. The sequence was collected from an adult woman who had mild COVID-19 (a few samples of this study predate the infection). Cell type and time point are not known. CDR3 sequence reads: CASRPGYMNTEAFF. As DNA, the CDR3 is TGTGCCAGCAGACCTGGCTATATGAACACTGAAGCTTTCTTT.